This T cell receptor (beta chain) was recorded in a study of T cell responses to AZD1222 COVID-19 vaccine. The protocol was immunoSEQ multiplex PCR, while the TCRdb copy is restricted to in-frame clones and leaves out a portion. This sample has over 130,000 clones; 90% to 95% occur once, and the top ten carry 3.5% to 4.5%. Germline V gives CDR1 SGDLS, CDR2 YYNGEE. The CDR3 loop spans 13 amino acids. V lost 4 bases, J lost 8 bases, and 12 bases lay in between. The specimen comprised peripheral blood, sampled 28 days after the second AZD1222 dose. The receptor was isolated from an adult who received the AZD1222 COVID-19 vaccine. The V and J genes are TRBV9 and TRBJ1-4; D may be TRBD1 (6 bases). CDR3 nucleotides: TGTGCCAGCAGCCGCGGGGGCGGAGAAAAACTGTTTTTT. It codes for CASSRGGGEKLFF.